This T cell receptor (beta chain) came from a study of blood T cells in healthy people across ages. V was pared by 7 bases and J by 4 bases, with 17 bases between. There are 15 residues in the CDR3. Germline loops: CDR1 MDHEN, CDR2 SYDVKM. A second PCR, run for about 6 to 12 cycles, used a sample-barcoded 5' primer plus a J-beta primer mix. Every single cDNA molecule received a tag from a template-switch adaptor with 12 random nucleotides. MiXCR, applied by TCRdb to the 5' RACE reads, yields one record per CDR3 protein. The sample lists about 1.8 million distinct CDR3 sequences, roughly 52% occurring once.

The source is a woman aged 40 to 55 in good health. The chain recombines TRBV28 with TRBJ2-1; TRBD1 is a possible D gene (5 bases). Sequenced: blood. The chain's CDR3 is CASTLGRQPYNEQFF. The CDR3 region has the DNA TGTGCCAGCACCTTGGGTCGACAGCCTTACAATGAGCAGTTCTTC.